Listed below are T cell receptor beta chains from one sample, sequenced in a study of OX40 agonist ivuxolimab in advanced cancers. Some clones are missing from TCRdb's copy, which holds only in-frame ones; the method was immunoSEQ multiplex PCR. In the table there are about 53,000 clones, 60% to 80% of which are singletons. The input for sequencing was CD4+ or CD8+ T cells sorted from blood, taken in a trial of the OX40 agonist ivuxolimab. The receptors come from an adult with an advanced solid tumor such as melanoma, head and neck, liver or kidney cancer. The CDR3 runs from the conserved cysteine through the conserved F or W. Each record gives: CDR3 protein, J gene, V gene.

CASSKLGAREQFF	TRBJ2-1	TRBV27
CSAWTDTGELFF	TRBJ2-2	TRBV29-1
CSVRLPSYNEQFF	TRBJ2-1	TRBV29-1
CASSLNGDTQYF	TRBJ2-3	TRBV7-9
CASSPPGAANTGELFF	TRBJ2-2	TRBV28
CASSDMTGFPYNEQFF	TRBJ2-1	TRBV18
CASSPPTYEQYF	TRBJ2-7	TRBV18
CASTLLRDQGTTEAFF	TRBJ1-1	TRBV19
CASSYNRDRGNYGYTF	TRBJ1-2	TRBV6-6
CAWSVYREQYF	TRBJ2-7	TRBV30
CASSISIPGDAGELFF	TRBJ2-2	TRBV7-2
CASSVKGAGGRGKYEQYF	TRBJ2-7	TRBV28
CASSGQGGNNEQFF	TRBJ2-1	TRBV2
CASSVGFDNTGELFF	TRBJ2-2	TRBV5-1
CASSSSRGEVDTQYF	TRBJ2-3	TRBV5-1
CASSQDRGGRAAGELFF	TRBJ2-2	TRBV14
CASGPGQGGSPLHF	TRBJ1-6	TRBV6-5
CASSLAVSGGASETQYF	TRBJ2-5	TRBV5-1
CASSQTNNEQFF	TRBJ2-1	TRBV4-2
CASSWRGQGRYGYTF	TRBJ1-2	TRBV28
CASSLSLGQGSYNEQFF	TRBJ2-1	TRBV27
CASSSRRGVNSYEQYF	TRBJ2-7	TRBV6-6
CATDRDDSNQPQHF	TRBJ1-5	TRBV6-6
CASSVSIAEQYF	TRBJ2-7	TRBV7-2
CASSIQLSSGNTIYF	TRBJ1-3	TRBV2
CASSYVRYEQYF	TRBJ2-7	TRBV6-5
CASSQKTGMNTEAFF	TRBJ1-1	TRBV5-1
CASSFGLLPGEKLFF	TRBJ1-4	TRBV27
CASSRTGGTTNEKLFF	TRBJ1-4	TRBV5-8
CASSQRQGSTDTQYF	TRBJ2-3	TRBV5-1
CSVDDRMNTEAFF	TRBJ1-1	TRBV29-1
CASSGSYTQYF	TRBJ2-3	TRBV13
CASSMTVQETQYF	TRBJ2-5	TRBV6-5
CASSWTGNNTDTQYF	TRBJ2-3	TRBV5-4
CSVTTGNLNTEAFF	TRBJ1-1	TRBV29-1
CASSLGGGYNEQFF	TRBJ2-1	TRBV7-7
CASSYIGGRSGYTF	TRBJ1-2	TRBV6-5
CASSQPGLAGAKGEQFF	TRBJ2-1	TRBV4-1
CASSLRDKGWGANVLTF	TRBJ2-6	TRBV9
CASSYSYNSNEKLFF	TRBJ1-4	TRBV6-5
CASSQTLAGGYNEQFF	TRBJ2-1	TRBV7-3
CASSASRQGLLGSPNEKLFF	TRBJ1-4	TRBV9
CASSEGQGGTTEQYF	TRBJ2-7	TRBV10-1
CASSPLPVGNYGYTF	TRBJ1-2	TRBV6-5
CASRGRGQVDGYTF	TRBJ1-2	TRBV19
CASSLGRVNTEAFF	TRBJ1-1	TRBV13
CASSDPGRGLTNTEAFF	TRBJ1-1	TRBV6-1
CASSYGGGAADTQYF	TRBJ2-3	TRBV6-9
CASSLSRVGRGGNEQFF	TRBJ2-1	TRBV7-8
CASSYSGRANSPLHF	TRBJ1-6	TRBV6-6
CASKYSNTGELFF	TRBJ2-2	TRBV6-5
CASSLISRGSTDTQYF	TRBJ2-3	TRBV11-2
CASSQLAGTGNNEQFF	TRBJ2-1	TRBV4-2
CASSSGTSGRVETQYF	TRBJ2-5	TRBV5-1